This T cell receptor (beta chain) emerged from a study of graft-versus-host responses after intestinal transplantation. This CDR3 region has 14 residues. V gave up 4 bases and J gave up 4 bases; unmatched junction bases: 6. The V gene's germline CDR1 is SGHDT and CDR2 YYEEEE. Assay: immunoSEQ multiplex PCR; the TCRdb copy retains only in-frame clones and omits some. There are 55,000 to 80,000 clones in the sample; roughly 90% occur only once, and roughly 1.6% lies in the top ten. Of note for this clone: Its antigen is not identified.

The input for sequencing was unstimulated CD8+ T cells sorted from spleen or lymph node cells, taken before transplant. The TCR originated in a human donor who was the organ donor for an intestinal transplant. The chain couples TRBV5-6 to TRBJ2-5, with 8 bases identical to TRBD1. CDR3 loop: CASSPGQGRETQYF. For the CDR3, the DNA is TGTGCCAGCAGCCCTGGACAGGGTAGAGAGACCCAGTACTTC.